The 19 T cell receptor beta chains below were found in one sample sequenced in a study of blood T cells in healthy people across ages. A sample-barcoded 5' primer and a J-beta primer mix were used in a second PCR of roughly 7 to 11 cycles. One entry per CDR3 protein results from TCRdb running MiXCR on the 5' RACE reads. Of over 700,000 distinct CDR3 sequences listed, 25% are singletons. The data were also submitted as part of a second study, on T cells of mothers and their children.

Sequenced input: blood. The receptor source for this set is a boy younger than 18 in good health.

The chain carries TRBV4-1 and TRBJ1-4; D unresolved. This CDR3 is built from 13 residues. Between the trimmed V and J ends, which lost 0 bases and 15 bases, there was a span of 14 bases. The germline V gene encodes CDR1 MGHRA and CDR2 YSYEKL. The DNA of the CDR3 is TGCGCCAGCAGCCAAGATTACCCTGGGGAGGTGTTTTTT. Residues: CASSQDYPGEVFF.

This clonotype appeared a few times. The chain carries TRBV2 and TRBJ2-5; 7 positions match TRBD2. The CDR3 has 12 amino acids. Per germline, CDR1 SNHLY and CDR2 FYNNEI. The trim removed 8 bases at V and 5 bases at J, leaving 5 bases unmatched. This chain's CDR3 is CASRGDHETQYF. CDR3 DNA sequence: TGTGCCAGCCGGGGGGATCACGAGACCCAGTACTTC.

The rearrangement links TRBV20-1 to TRBJ2-4; no clear D gene. The V end was cut by 0 bases, the J end by 14 bases, with 17 bases between. CDR3 length equals 13 residues. Germline values: CDR1 DFQATT, CDR2 SNEGSKA (reference sequence). The CDR3 coding sequence is TGCAGTGCTAGAGATGGTTCTCTGACCCCCAAGTACTTC. It codes for CSARDGSLTPKYF.

The chain uses TRBV5-5 and TRBJ2-7; D is perhaps TRBD1 (6 bases). Per the germline V gene, CDR1 is SGHKS and CDR2 is YYEKEE (reference sequence). The V end was cut by 4 bases, the J end by 4 bases, with 12 bases between. The CDR3 spans 13 residues. CDR3 sequence reads: CASSTQQGYEQYF. Here the CDR3 DNA reads TGTGCCAGCAGCACCCAACAGGGATACGAGCAGTACTTC.

This clonotype was seen a handful of times. The rearrangement uses TRBV20-1 and TRBJ2-3; 8 bases map to TRBD2. CDR3 size: 16 residues. Germline V gives CDR1 DFQATT, CDR2 SNEGSKA (reference sequence). Germline trimming cut 6 bases from V and 2 bases from J; bases unmatched to any gene: 13. CDR3 sequence reads: CSAITSGDPLTDTQYF. CDR3 DNA sequence: TGCAGTGCGATTACTAGCGGAGACCCTCTCACAGATACGCAGTATTTT.

This clonotype has ten or more counts. J is TRBJ1-6 and V is TRBV7-3, with D uncertain. Germline CDR1 reads SGHTA; CDR2 reads FQGTGA. V lost 2 bases and J 9 bases, leaving 11 bases between the germline ends. The CDR3 is 14 residues long. DNA of the CDR3: TGTGCCAGCAGCTTAGATGCTTTGCGTTCACCCCTCCACTTT. This codes for CASSLDALRSPLHF.

This chain joins TRBV3-1 and TRBJ2-5; 10 nucleotides line up with TRBD1. The J call may be faulty, since TRBJ2-7 better matches the DNA end. Germline assignment: CDR1 LGHDT and CDR2 YNNKEL (reference sequence). The CDR3 sequence is 13 residues long. CDR3 bases: TGTGCCAGCGGACAGGGGGTAACATACGAGCAGTACTTC. This sequence encodes CASGQGVTYEQYF.

This clonotype was detected only a few times. The chain is built from TRBV4-1 and TRBJ2-5, with D possibly being TRBD1 or TRBD2 (5 bases each). There are 12 residues in the CDR3. Trimming left V 3 bases short and J 11 bases short, with 13 bases between. The V gene's germline CDR1 is MGHRA and CDR2 YSYEKL. CDR3 nucleotide sequence: TGCGCCAGCAGCCACGGGACGAATGAGCAGTACTTC. Amino acid sequence: CASSHGTNEQYF.

The chain links TRBV11-2 to TRBJ2-3; 10 positions match TRBD2. Germline loops: CDR1 SGHAT, CDR2 FQNNGV. This CDR3 contains 16 residues. J was trimmed by 6 bases and V by 2 bases; bases with no gene match: 8. CDR3 nucleotides: TGTGCCAGCAGCTTAACAGCGGGGGGGCTGATGGATACGCAGTATTTT. Translated, it gives CASSLTAGGLMDTQYF. Complete variable domain (other parts from reference TRBV11-2 and TRBJ2-3): EAGVAQSPRYKIIEKRQSVAFWCNPISGHATLYWYQQILGQGPKLLIQFQNNGVVDDSQLPKDRFSAERLKGVDSTLKIQPAKLEDSAVYLCASSLTAGGLMDTQYFGPGTRLTVL.

This chain connects TRBV5-1 to TRBJ2-1; a weak D match, TRBD2 (6 bases). V gave up 3 bases and J gave up 2 bases, with 9 bases separating them. The germline V gene has CDR1 SGHRS and CDR2 YFSETQ. The CDR3 consists of 14 residues. CDR3 sequence: CASSWRDPYNEQFF. CDR3 nucleotides: TGCGCCAGCAGCTGGAGGGACCCCTACAATGAGCAGTTCTTC.

The chain recombines TRBV11-2 with TRBJ1-6, with 10 positions matching TRBD1. This CDR3 spans 14 amino acids. CDR1 is SGHAT, CDR2 FQNNGV, per germline. With V trimmed by 5 bases and J by 10 bases, 5 bases remained unmatched. The CDR3 spells CASSQDRGFSPLHF. CDR3 in DNA: TGTGCCAGCAGCCAGGACAGGGGGTTCTCACCCCTCCACTTT.

The gene calls are TRBV9 and TRBJ2-1; 11 bases are shared with TRBD1. Germline V gives CDR1 SGDLS, CDR2 YYNGEE. The CDR3 is 14 amino acids. V trimming: 4 bases; J trimming: 5 bases; junction bases outside the gene matches: 2. The CDR3 DNA reads as TGTGCCAGCAGCAAGGGACAGGGGGACAATGAGCAGTTCTTC. This codes for CASSKGQGDNEQFF.

The V call is TRBV6-5, the J call TRBJ2-5; 8 bases agree with TRBD1. Trimming at V came to 7 bases and at J to 4 bases, leaving 5 bases not matched to a gene. This CDR3 spans 13 amino acids. Germline values: CDR1 MNHEY, CDR2 SVGAGI. CDR3 sequence reads: CASTRTGIETQYF. DNA for the CDR3: TGTGCCAGCACTCGGACAGGGATAGAGACCCAGTACTTC.

This clonotype was found a few times. The chain uses TRBV29-1 and TRBJ1-3; D gene unclear. This CDR3 is built from 13 residues. In germline, CDR1 is SQVTM, CDR2 ANQGSEA. V was clipped by 6 bases and J by 4 bases, with 13 bases between them. CDR3 nucleotides: TGCAGCGTGAAAGCCCGCCTGGGAAACACCATATATTTT. Its protein is CSVKARLGNTIYF.

The count of this clonotype is one. This rearrangement joins TRBV7-8 to TRBJ1-4; TRBD1 agrees at 8 bases. Germline V gene sequence: CDR1 SGHVS, CDR2 FQNEAQ. Losses at the gene ends were 0 bases for V and 10 bases for J; bases not matched to a gene: 10. The CDR3 totals 16 residues. The CDR3 nucleotides are TGTGCCAGCAGCTTAGCGTTTAGACAGGGGATGGGAAAACTGTTTTTT. Amino acids: CASSLAFRQGMGKLFF.

The chain has TRBV28 and TRBJ1-2, with a weak D call TRBD1 (6 bases). Deletions cut 6 bases from V and 1 base from J, with 15 bases between. The CDR3 extends over 15 amino acids. CDR1 and CDR2 from the germline V gene are MDHEN and SYDVKM. The CDR3 sequence is CASSSTRTDNYGYTF. The DNA of the CDR3 is TGTGCCAGCAGCAGTACCCGGACAGATAACTATGGCTACACCTTC.

This clonotype was detected a few times. The chain combines TRBV20-1 with TRBJ2-3; 14 nucleotides match TRBD2. The ends lost 5 bases at V and 6 bases at J; junction bases unmatched: 7. CDR1 is DFQATT, CDR2 SNEGSKA, per germline (reference sequence). The CDR3 is 15 amino acids. CDR3 coding DNA: TGCAGTGCTCTGAAGGGACTAGCGGGAGTGGATACGCAGTATTTT. Its protein is CSALKGLAGVDTQYF.

The chain recombines TRBV7-2 with TRBJ2-7; 10 nucleotides agree with TRBD2. The V gene end was trimmed by 5 bases and the J gene end by 6 bases; junction bases not matched to a gene: 13. This CDR3 has 16 residues. Germline CDR1 is SGHTA and CDR2 is FQGNSA. The CDR3 loop reads CASSINLAGAGSEQYF. DNA for the CDR3: TGTGCCAGCAGCATTAACCTAGCGGGAGCAGGGAGCGAGCAGTACTTC.

The genes are TRBV3-1 and TRBJ1-5, with D possibly being TRBD1 (6 bases). CDR1 is LGHDT, CDR2 YNNKEL, per germline (reference sequence). V was clipped by 0 bases and J by 1 base, with 7 bases between them. The length of the CDR3 is 15 residues. The CDR3 region is CASSQEQGSNQPQHF. In DNA, the CDR3 is TGTGCCAGCAGCCAAGAGCAGGGGAGCAATCAGCCCCAGCATTTT.